The sequence of this T cell receptor beta chain was determined in a study of T cells after yellow fever vaccination. TCRdb used MiXCR to reprocess the 5' RACE reads, holding one entry per CDR3 protein. The data hold under 700,000 distinct CDR3 sequences, with about a sixth observed a single time. V was cut by 8 bases and J by 2 bases, with 15 bases left in between. The CDR3 is 15 residues long. The origin of this receptor is a man younger than 35 who received the YFV17D yellow fever vaccine. The chain links TRBV12-3 or TRBV12-4 to TRBJ2-2; a weak D match, TRBD1 (5 bases). This specimen was PBMCs, taken about 5 days after the first yellow fever vaccination. The CDR3 here is CASRSRQGNTGELFF. In DNA, the CDR3 is TGTGCCAGCCGGTCACGGCAGGGTAACACCGGGGAGCTGTTTTTT.